This T cell receptor beta chain was retrieved from a study of long-term antiretroviral therapy in people with HIV. Findings and limits, study-wide: An increase in diversity followed ART, yet levels stayed below transplant donor controls.

The CDR3 loop spans 17 amino acids. Sequencing relied on immunoSEQ assay v3.0, run at survey level. Produced via immunoSEQ multiplex PCR; TCRdb's table is partial and in-frame only. This table holds 15,000 to 20,000 clones, roughly nine tenths found once. A word on this clone: Its antigen is not known.

This receptor was identified in a man aged 50-59 years with HIV. This sample comprised unsorted PBMCs, obtained 4.2 years after starting antiretroviral therapy. This chain links TRBV21-1 with TRBJ1-5; the DNA was not used to check the table's D call, TRBD1. TRBV21-1 is marked as a pseudogene. The CDR3 coding sequence is TGTGCCAGCAGCAATTACCTCAGGGCTGTGAGCAATCAGCCCCAGCATTTT. Its protein is CASSNYLRAVSNQPQHF.